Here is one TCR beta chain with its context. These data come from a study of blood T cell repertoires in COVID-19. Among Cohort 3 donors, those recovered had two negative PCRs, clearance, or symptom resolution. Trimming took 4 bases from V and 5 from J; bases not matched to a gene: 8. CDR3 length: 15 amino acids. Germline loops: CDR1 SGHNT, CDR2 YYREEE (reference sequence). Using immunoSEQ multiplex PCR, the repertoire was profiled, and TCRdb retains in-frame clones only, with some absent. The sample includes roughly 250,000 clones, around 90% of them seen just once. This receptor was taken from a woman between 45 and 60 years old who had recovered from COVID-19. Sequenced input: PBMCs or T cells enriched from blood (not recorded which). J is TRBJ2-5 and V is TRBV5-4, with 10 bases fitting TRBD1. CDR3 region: CASSPADRGRETQYF. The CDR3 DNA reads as TGTGCCAGCAGCCCGGCTGACAGGGGGCGGGAGACCCAGTACTTC.